What follows is one T cell receptor beta chain and its context. Its antigen is currently not known. Base qualities were left out, and no much larger clone turns up one base away. These data belong to a study of cytomegalovirus exposure and HLA in healthy donors (dated by TCRdb to between 2016 and 2019). Background for the entire study: According to an earlier analysis of around 600 of the donors, some 180 million T cells yielded 117 million unique TCR beta sequences and around 300 Gb of sequence data. To predict cytomegalovirus infection status, the study brought together high-throughput TCR immunosequencing, statistical association of individual TCRs with disease status, and machine learning. Donor age, sex, ethnicity and CMV serostatus were compiled together with the repertoire data. In a later analysis, previously published TCR beta repertoires from 666 donors were re-analyzed and high-resolution HLA genotyping was added so that TCR occurrence patterns could be studied. Approximately 300 gigabases of sequencing data and about 92 million unique TCR sequences made up an early release that covered over 550 HLA-typed donors. Every discovery cohort repertoire had been produced on one sequencing platform. A later genetic analysis used genome-wide SNP genotypes for about three fifths of the 666 donors, treating that subset as a discovery cohort. Along with the approximately 600-subject first cohort, a separate validation cohort of 120 different subjects was used. HLA typing covered class I and class II loci at four-digit resolution. On average, approximately 250,000 unique TCR beta nucleotide sequences were sequenced per donor among 300 to 500 genotyped donors of the cohort, with about 17% of those sequences being non-productive. An earlier analysis of several hundred of the donors applied high-throughput TCR beta sequencing to assess whether each TCR beta V gene segment acted as functional or pseudogenic. Of the 398 genotyped donors, approximately 80% fell in the genetic ancestry cluster associated with self-reported Caucasian donors. Typing coverage differed by locus: A, B, C, DRB1 and DQB1 were typed in roughly 629-630 donors, DQA1 in roughly 500, DPA1 in around 610, and DPB1 in around 490. The study used immunosequencing to profile the T cell repertoires of approximately 690 subjects and linked those repertoires to cytomegalovirus serostatus. A handful of DR-DQ haplotypes were treated as single units for association and clustering because of strong linkage in the cohort. The aim of the study was to test whether cataloging public T cell receptors could identify signatures of past pathogen exposure. In the later analysis, no new phenotypic data were used to find candidate immune exposures; instead, reliance was placed on TCR beta sequences and their occurrence across donors. The paper as a whole reports these results and caveats: Immune exposure information for the cohort was limited to CMV serostatus. A later genetic analysis reported fewer N-insertions in productive TCRs among donors in an Asian-associated ancestry cluster than the approximately 670-donor mean. The cohort was sequenced for TCR beta chains only, and without alpha or paired-chain data the features that could be detected were limited. Over 15 rarely observed V segments, including chromosome 9 orphons, were excluded from the earlier analysis of several hundred of the donors because counts were too low. Sequencing depth was assumed to be roughly uniform across donors in the presence/absence analyses, though that assumption may not hold. In a later genetic analysis, a missense DCLRE1C variant was associated with V-gene and J-gene trimming of TCR beta chains, and the association was replicated in an independent cohort. In a later analysis, HLA-associated TCR beta chains showed more clonal expansion and lower generation probabilities than non-associated chains that were equally common. Because some donors lacked HLA typing at each locus, the association tests relied only on the typed subset. A later analysis found that most CMV-associated TCR beta chains appeared HLA-restricted, with HLA associations seemingly driven largely by CMV exposure. Correlated functional status among segregating V segments might be attributable to linkage disequilibrium, but an unknown experimental factor could not be ruled out. Most TCR sequences were seen in very few donors, while some public TCRs were found in many individuals. The 87-base-pair reads could not distinguish some IMGT-functional V segments, including TRBV6-2 and TRBV6-3, so those segments were excluded. In the study, approximately 160 TCR beta chains were listed as associated with cytomegalovirus. A further reported finding was that TCR beta sequences accurately predicted the HLA-A and HLA-B alleles for most subjects in the first cohort. Several of the top co-occurrence clusters appeared to be linked to parvovirus B19, influenza, CMV and Epstein-Barr virus, according to a later analysis. The sequencing pipeline was judged likely to have produced a cluster of highly shared sequence variants as a technical artifact. A later analysis found that TCR association rates varied across HLA loci, with DRB1 alleles showing the most associated TCRs and HLA-C alleles the fewest. In an earlier analysis of approximately 590 of the donors, most TCR beta V segments appeared in productive rearrangements about 90% or about 30% of the time, broadly matching IMGT annotations. When HLA alleles, especially DR and DQ, strongly co-occurred, attributing TCR associations to individual alleles was difficult. At a false discovery rate of 0.05, a later analysis linked some 17,000 TCR beta sequences to specific HLA alleles. In vitro tests confirmed that a few of the cytomegalovirus-associated TCR beta chains recognize cytomegalovirus antigens. According to the authors, the approach could potentially be generalized to other disease states and immunological phenotypes. Cytomegalovirus status was reported to be diagnosed by the classifier with high specificity and sensitivity in both the original and validation cohorts.

The cohort comprised several hundred healthy bone marrow donors. All cohort members were sampled while nominally healthy, although unrecorded immune exposures were likely present. The donor tested CMV seronegative, placing the donor among the roughly 400 seronegative members of the cohort. Every donor gave a peripheral blood sample, and the peripheral blood mononuclear cells from that sample were used for TCR beta sequencing. Genomic DNA was extracted from the blood cell samples with the Qiagen DNeasy Blood Extraction Kit. To prepare the library, the immunoSEQ multiplex PCR assay was applied. For the multiplex PCR, a mixture combining 60 forward primers for TCR Vbeta segments and 13 reverse primers for TCR Jbeta segments was used. A multiplex PCR assay on genomic DNA amplified the CDR3 region of rearranged TCR beta genes. Amplified TCR beta libraries were sequenced as 87-base-pair reads on the Illumina HiSeq System. The published analysis was carried out like this. A later analysis tallied 75 million to 95 million unique TCR beta chains across the 600 to 700 repertoires, and around 9.9 million of those chains were shared by two or more donors. To remove PCR and sequencing errors, raw reads were error-corrected and collapsed into unique sequences using a nearest-neighbor algorithm that merged closely related sequences. CDR3 sequences were aligned to IMGT reference sequences to assign V, D and J gene segments. For a sequence to be retained, a match of at least six nucleotides was required to both a V gene segment and a J gene segment. A rearrangement was called productive if the CDR3 had no stop codons and remained in frame with V and J, and every other rearrangement was called non-productive. CDR3 was defined according to IMGT convention as the region running from the second conserved V-encoded cysteine to the conserved J-encoded phenylalanine. In an earlier analysis of approximately 500 of the donors, sequences lacking an unambiguous match to a single V gene segment were excluded. An earlier analysis of 587 of the donors classified V segments as functional when productive rearrangements were above 56.7% and as segregating when the standard deviation between donors was above 5%. A statistical classification framework was developed to diagnose cytomegalovirus status using the catalog of TCR beta chain sequences. In a later analysis, TCR nucleotide sequences were compared against IMGT/GENE-DB human TR gene sequences so that V and J genes could be assigned. The TCRdist pipeline was used in a later analysis to assign CDR3 sequences and most-parsimonious VDJ recombination scenarios. In a later analysis, each TCR beta chain was defined by its CDR3 amino acid sequence together with its V-gene family, and reads lacking a unique V-gene family were excluded. As a way to deal with suspected cross-contamination and a sequencing artifact, a later analysis dropped 450 to 600 nucleotide sequences that were highly shared and had low generation probability. A later analysis calculated a clonal expansion index for each public chain from normalized within-repertoire ranks of inferred template counts. In a later analysis, generation probabilities were computed with a VDJ recombination model fitted to out-of-frame rearrangements, and the resulting probabilities were checked against IGoR. In a later analysis, hypergeometric tests were used to score TCR-TCR, TCR-HLA and TCR-CMV co-occurrence, with a repertoire-size bias correction applied to TCR pairs. False discovery rates were estimated in a later analysis by permuting HLA or CMV assignments 20 times. In a later analysis, co-occurring TCRs were grouped with DBSCAN, and TCRdist sequence similarity was added when clustering was performed within HLA-allele-positive subsets. Repertoires with fewer than 30,000 or more than 120,000 public chains, plus five repertoires with anomalous nucleotide sharing, were excluded from co-occurrence clustering. In its TCRdb copy, this immuneACCESS table keeps in-frame sequences only and misses some clones. Where compared with another copy, unresolved V genes explain less than half of these, and the others have no known cause. D and trimming were read from the DNA, whereas the V and J calls and clone size are those reported in that table. The sample yields approximately 220,000 clones; roughly 80% were counted once. The ten largest clones capture just over 1.4% of the sample.

The CDR3 holds 16 amino acids from the cysteine to the phenylalanine. The CDR3 DNA has 48 bases and is translated from base 1. According to the germline V gene, CDR1 reads SGHTA and CDR2 reads FQGNSA. The junction shows trimming of 0 bases on V and 7 bases on J, and the gene matches do not reach 4 bases of it. Sequencing was performed on PBMCs. The sequence came from a girl between 5 and 17 years old in good health and CMV-seronegative. The rearranged segments are TRBV7-2 and TRBJ1-6; 9 nucleotides in the junction match TRBD1. The nucleotide sequence reads TGTGCCAGCAGCTTAGCGACCGGGACAGGGAATTCACCCCTCCACTTT. Its amino acids are CASSLATGTGNSPLHF.